These 9 T cell receptor beta chains were sequenced from one sample in a study of blood T cell repertoires in COVID-19. Sequenced by immunoSEQ multiplex PCR; TCRdb stores in-frame clones only, minus some. The table lists roughly 27,000 clones, roughly nine tenths of them singletons, with roughly 9.1% in the top ten. Sample: peripheral blood. The receptors shown here come from a man aged 60 to 75 with acute or convalescent COVID-19.

The J gene is TRBJ1-4, the V gene TRBV30, with D unresolved. Trimming pared 2 bases from V and 7 bases from J, leaving 14 bases between. Germline CDR1 GTSNPN, CDR2 SVGIG (reference sequence). This CDR3 region has 14 residues. CDR3 nucleotides: TGTGCCTGGAGTCCGACCGGTCGGGGTGAAAAACTGTTTTTT. It codes for CAWSPTGRGEKLFF.

The CDR3 region is CASRDYKGGDTQYF. CDR3 in DNA: TGTGCCAGCAGAGACTATAAAGGTGGGGATACGCAGTATTTT. This chain links TRBV2 with TRBJ2-3; D is possibly TRBD2 (5 bases). CDR1 SNHLY and CDR2 FYNNEI come from the germline V gene. The V end was cut by 6 bases, the J end by 6 bases, with 16 bases between. The CDR3 is 14 residues long.

This chain links TRBV5-1 with TRBJ1-2, with 9 bases fitting TRBD1. The CDR3 spans 16 residues. J was trimmed by 3 bases and V by 4 bases; bases with no gene match: 10. Germline V gives CDR1 SGHRS, CDR2 YFSETQ. CDR3 loop: CASSLIPGQGDYGYTF. CDR3 in DNA: TGCGCCAGCAGCCTTATCCCGGGACAGGGTGACTATGGCTACACCTTC.

The V gene is TRBV2, the J gene TRBJ2-7; 10 bases match TRBD2. This CDR3 is built from 15 residues. Trimming at V came to 7 bases and at J to 1 base, leaving 7 bases not matched to a gene. Germline V gives CDR1 SNHLY, CDR2 FYNNEI. In nucleotides, the CDR3 is TGTGCCAGCATTCTGCTAGCGGGAGTTTCCTACGAGCAGTACTTC. Its translation is CASILLAGVSYEQYF. Drawing the rest from reference TRBV2 and TRBJ2-7, the complete variable domain is EPEVTQTPSHQVTQMGQEVILRCVPISNHLYFYWYRQILGQKVEFLVSFYNNEISEKSEIFDDQFSVERPDGSNFTLKIRSTKLEDSAMYFCASILLAGVSYEQYFGPGTRLTVT.

The chain is built from TRBV4-1 and TRBJ1-2; the D gene is possibly TRBD1 (6 bases). Germline V CDR1 and CDR2: MGHRA, YSYEKL. V gave up 1 base and J gave up 0 bases, with 9 bases separating them. CDR3 length equals 15 residues. CDR3 coding DNA: TGCGCCAGCAGCCAAGGACAGGACCCTAACTATGGCTACACCTTC. Translating gives CASSQGQDPNYGYTF.

The chain carries TRBV4-1 and TRBJ2-1; 12 bases are a match to TRBD2. Germline V lookup: CDR1 MGHRA, CDR2 YSYEKL. Unmatched junction bases numbered 7, after V lost 0 bases and J lost 4 bases. The CDR3 length is 18 residues. This CDR3 reads CASSQDFLGLAGYNEQFF. The DNA for the CDR3 is TGCGCCAGCAGCCAAGATTTCCTGGGACTAGCGGGTTACAATGAGCAGTTCTTC.

This chain uses TRBV7-8 with TRBJ1-6, with unresolved D. Germline V lookup: CDR1 SGHVS, CDR2 FQNEAQ. The CDR3 is 14 amino acids. V was trimmed by 4 bases and J by 7 bases, leaving 11 bases between them. The CDR3 sequence: CASSSYEGNSPLHF. The CDR3 DNA reads as TGTGCCAGCAGCTCCTACGAGGGAAATTCACCCCTCCACTTT.

This chain uses TRBV7-2 with TRBJ2-5; D is possibly TRBD1 (6 bases). The CDR3 is 13 residues long. Germline V gives CDR1 SGHTA, CDR2 FQGNSA. V lost 5 bases, J lost 4 bases, and 11 bases lay in between. Here the CDR3 reads CASSKDRRETQYF. The CDR3, as DNA: TGTGCCAGCAGCAAGGACAGACGAGAGACCCAGTACTTC.

The chain carries TRBV18 and TRBJ1-3; weak D call: TRBD1 (6 bases). V lost 6 bases and J 0 bases, leaving 15 bases between the germline ends. This CDR3 has 16 amino acids. Germline CDR1 KGHSH, CDR2 LQKENI. As DNA, the CDR3 is TGTGCCAGCTCCCCCCCGACAGGTTCCTCTGGAAACACCATATATTTT. This encodes CASSPPTGSSGNTIYF.